Below, 3 T cell receptor beta chains from the same sample are listed, as sequenced in a study of T cell repertoires in cytomegalovirus infection. TCRdb reanalysed the reads using MiXCR and keeps one entry per CDR3 protein. Among 500,000 to 600,000 distinct CDR3 sequences listed, approximately 15% were seen once. Sequences were obtained from CD8+ T cells from PBMCs. The receptors here all came from a human donor in good health (CMV status not recorded). Some clones in this sample may be carry-over from other donors' samples.

This clonotype was found a few times. This chain links TRBV19 with TRBJ2-7; 11 bases are shared with TRBD1. The junction had 4 bases not matched to a gene; V was cut back by 7 bases and J by 5 bases. Per germline, CDR1 LNHDA and CDR2 SQIVND (reference sequence). This CDR3 region has 13 residues. CDR3 nucleotides: TGTGCCAGTAAAGGACAGGGGGCCAACGAGCAGTACTTC. Protein product: CASKGQGANEQYF.

The rearrangement uses TRBV6-6 and TRBJ1-6; tentative D call: TRBD1 (6 bases). The CDR3 spans 14 residues. Germline V CDR1 and CDR2: MNHNY, SVGAGI (reference sequence). The germline V and J ends were trimmed by 2 bases and 9 bases, with 11 bases remaining between them. The CDR3 is CASSYEGEISPLHF. The CDR3 region has the DNA TGTGCCAGCAGTTACGAGGGGGAAATTTCACCCCTCCACTTT.

V and J are TRBV7-2 and TRBJ1-1, with D perhaps TRBD1 (6 bases). Deletions cut 1 base from V and 0 bases from J, with 15 bases between. CDR1 SGHTA and CDR2 FQGNSA come from the germline V gene. This CDR3 region has 17 residues. The CDR3 DNA follows: TGTGCCAGCAGCTTAGTGTTGGACAGTTACTTGAACACTGAAGCTTTCTTT. Protein: CASSLVLDSYLNTEAFF.